The clone carrying this TCR beta chain was seen ten or more times. This sample is part of a study of T cells in Graves' hyperthyroidism and ophthalmopathy. The CDR3 regions of TCR beta were amplified from RNA transcripts. First-round RT-PCR of the TCR CDR3 relied on the HTBI primer set. Each CDR3 protein gets one entry after TCRdb re-called the multiplex PCR reads with MiXCR. The sample shows about 360,000 distinct CDR3 sequences, about 14% of them seen only once. The CDR3 runs to 10 residues. V was trimmed by 5 bases and J by 10 bases, leaving 8 bases between them. Sequencing used blood. The TCR originated in a man aged 25-45 years with Graves' hyperthyroidism that later progressed to Graves' ophthalmopathy. The chain couples TRBV12-3 or TRBV12-4 to TRBJ1-1; no firm D call. CDR3 DNA sequence: TGTGCCAGCAGTGACGTGGGAGCTTTCTTT. Amino acid sequence: CASSDVGAFF.